The rows below give T cell receptor beta chains drawn from one sample of a study. TCRdb fed the 5' RACE reads into MiXCR, producing one record per CDR3 protein. Of around 8,300 distinct CDR3 sequences listed, less than 60% are singletons. The specimen sequenced was Tregs sorted from a lymph node. These receptors all stem from a female donor with breast cancer. Both conserved end residues are part of each CDR3. The D gene is left open where the match is weak. Clone sizes are given selectively: once, few, many, or a class where the clone is expanded.

>TRBJ2-1|NA|TRBV5-5|NA
TGTGCCAGCAGCTTGGGGACAGATTACGATGAGCAGTTCTTC
CASSLGTDYDEQFF
>TRBJ2-3|NA|TRBV7-3|TRBD2
TGTGCCAGCAGCTTAACCGGCCCCCTTGGCGGGAGGACAGATACGCAGTATTTT
CASSLTGPLGGRTDTQYF
>TRBJ1-2|few|TRBV6-1|TRBD1
TGTGCCAGCACGACAGGGGACTATGGCTACACCTTC
CASTTGDYGYTF
>TRBJ1-2|NA|TRBV10-3|TRBD1
TGTGCCATCAGTGACTCGCTCGGGACAGCTAACTATGGCTACACCTTC
CAISDSLGTANYGYTF
>TRBJ2-1|NA|TRBV7-9|TRBD2
TGTGCCAGCACCGGGACTAGCGGGAGTATAGATGAGCAGTTCTTC
CASTGTSGSIDEQFF
>TRBJ2-2|NA|TRBV6-1|NA
TGTGCCAGCGGTCTCGTGCGGACCACCGGGGAGCTGTTTTTT
CASGLVRTTGELFF
>TRBJ1-2|few|TRBV12-3/TRBV12-4|NA
TGTGCCAGCAGTTTAGCGCTCACAGGGTTTTATGGCTACACCTTC
CASSLALTGFYGYTF
>TRBJ1-2|NA|TRBV5-1|NA
TGCGCCAGCAGCTTCGAGAACTATGGTTACACCTTC
CASSFENYGYTF
>TRBJ1-2|NA|TRBV29-1|NA
TGCAGCGTTGTTGGGATCGTGGACTATGGCAACACCTTC
CSVVGIVDYGNTF
>TRBJ2-7|NA|TRBV12-3/TRBV12-4|NA
TGTGCCAGCAGTTTTGGGCTAGCTACCTACGAGCAGTACTTC
CASSFGLATYEQYF
>TRBJ1-4|NA|TRBV6-5|NA
TGTGCCAGCAGGAAGGGTCCCCATAATGAAAAACTGTTTTTT
CASRKGPHNEKLFF
>TRBJ1-2|few|TRBV30|NA
TGTGCCTGGAGACCGGGACAACCCTATGGGAGGCATGGCTACACCTTC
CAWRPGQPYGRHGYTF
>TRBJ1-3|once|TRBV7-7|NA
TGTGCTAGCAGCCCGGCCCCCGCCTTTGGCTCTGGAAACACCATATATTTT
CASSPAPAFGSGNTIYF
>TRBJ2-3|NA|TRBV4-1|TRBD2
TGCGCCAGCAGCACGGACGGGGGGTTCGGCACAGATACGCAGTATTTT
CASSTDGGFGTDTQYF
>TRBJ1-1|few|TRBV5-6|NA
TGTGCCAGCAGCCCTAGGGATATGAACACTGAAGCTTTCTTT
CASSPRDMNTEAFF
>TRBJ2-1|NA|TRBV29-1|NA
TGCAGCGTTGAAGGGACCGAGCCCGACTACAATGAGCAGTTCTTC
CSVEGTEPDYNEQFF
>TRBJ2-2|NA|TRBV6-6|TRBD1
TGTGCCACGAGGGACAGGGTGAACACCGGGGAGCTGTTTTTT
CATRDRVNTGELFF